The 5 T cell receptor beta chains listed next were all sequenced from one sample in a study of cytomegalovirus exposure and HLA in healthy donors. Amplification used 60 Vbeta primers and 13 Jbeta primers. Produced via immunoSEQ multiplex PCR; TCRdb's table is partial and in-frame only. This sample has about 190,000 clones, with 65% to 90% found just once. Sequenced input: PBMCs. These receptors all stem from a woman aged 25 to 39 in good health and CMV-seronegative.

The chain employs TRBV28 and TRBJ2-7; a possible D gene is TRBD1 (7 bases). The germline V and J ends were trimmed by 5 bases and 0 bases, with 11 bases remaining between them. Germline V gene data show CDR1 as MDHEN and CDR2 as SYDVKM. The CDR3 spans 14 residues. The CDR3 reads CASSRQGGSYEQYF. In DNA, the CDR3 is TGTGCCAGCAGTCGACAGGGAGGCTCCTACGAGCAGTACTTC.

The CDR3 DNA sequence: TGTGCCAGCAGCCTGGGACAGGCCACCTACGAGCAGTACTTC. This translates into CASSLGQATYEQYF. This chain connects TRBV5-4 to TRBJ2-7, with 8 bases fitting TRBD1. With 4 bases clipped from V and 2 bases from J, the junction kept 5 bases outside the gene matches. CDR1 SGHNT and CDR2 YYREEE come from the germline V gene (reference sequence). The CDR3 spans 14 residues.

The CDR3 DNA sequence: TGTGCCAGCAGGGGCCAAGCGGGGGGCCCGAACACCGGGGAGCTGTTTTTT. Translation: CASRGQAGGPNTGELFF. This chain connects TRBV9 to TRBJ2-2; 9 bases line up with TRBD2. V was clipped by 5 bases and J by 0 bases; unmatched bases: 8. The CDR3 runs to 17 residues. Germline V CDR1 and CDR2: SGDLS, YYNGEE.

V usage is TRBV28 and J usage is TRBJ1-6; D gene unclear. V was pared by 2 bases and J by 9 bases, with 11 bases between. CDR1 is MDHEN and CDR2 is SYDVKM in the germline V gene. The CDR3 totals 14 residues. DNA of the CDR3: TGTGCCAGCAGTTTAGGAGGAGTAGGTTCACCCCTCCACTTT. This encodes CASSLGGVGSPLHF.

The chain joins TRBV5-4 to TRBJ2-2; no clear D. CDR1 is SGHNT, CDR2 YYREEE, per germline (reference sequence). The CDR3 runs 13 residues. V dropped 2 bases and J dropped 1 base, with 3 bases sitting between them. The CDR3: CASSLQNTGELFF. The CDR3, as DNA: TGTGCCAGCAGCTTACAGAACACCGGGGAGCTGTTTTTT.